This T cell receptor beta chain was recovered during a study of T cells after yellow fever vaccination. About the research overall: With SMART-Seq v4 Ultra Low Input, the fractions containing low cell numbers were prepared. General study findings and limits: Repertoires sorted by FACS could include abundant clonotypes that are contaminants from the bulk population. Clonotypes shared by both compartments, CD4 and CD8, made up a small share.

Worth noting for this clonotype: What it binds is not known.

The 5'RACE template-switching step produced TCR cDNA and added a universal primer site and UMIs. MiXCR, run by TCRdb on the 5' RACE reads, gives a single entry per CDR3 protein. Here the sample spans some 500,000 distinct CDR3 sequences, about 13% being singletons. The CDR3 runs 15 residues. The germline gives CDR1 SQVTM, CDR2 ANQGSEA. With 5 bases removed from V and 3 bases from J, the gap between germline ends came to 20 bases. The receptor was isolated from a man younger than 40 who received the YFV17D yellow fever vaccine. Sequencing used PBMCs, obtained on the day of the yellow fever booster vaccination. V usage is TRBV29-1 and J usage is TRBJ2-7; weak D call: TRBD1 (6 bases). The CDR3 reads CSVIGLQGSGYEQYF. DNA of the CDR3: TGCAGCGTTATAGGTCTGCAGGGGAGTGGCTACGAGCAGTACTTC.